A single sample is the source of the 27 T cell receptor beta chains below, sequenced in a study of technical replicates of blood from a few donors. The table came from immunoSEQ multiplex PCR; TCRdb's copy has only in-frame clones and leaves some out. Here the sample spans roughly 85,000 clones, around 94% being singletons. Material: T cells isolated from PBMCs. These receptors were obtained from a human donor in good health.

The chain employs TRBV27 and TRBJ2-7; maybe TRBD2 (6 bases). The CDR3 contains 16 residues. CDR1 is MNHEY, CDR2 SMNVEV, per germline (reference sequence). The V and J ends lost 0 bases and 0 bases respectively, with 12 bases between them. DNA for the CDR3: TGTGCCAGCAGTTTATCGGGGGGACTCCTCTCCTACGAGCAGTACTTC. Translating gives CASSLSGGLLSYEQYF.

The CDR3 region has the DNA TGTGCCAGCAGTGATATCGAGCAGTACTTC. Its protein is CASSDIEQYF. The rearrangement uses TRBV25-1 and TRBJ2-7; no clear D gene. The CDR3 has 10 amino acids. The germline V and J ends were trimmed by 3 bases and 6 bases, with 3 bases remaining between them. Germline values: CDR1 MGHDK, CDR2 SYGVNS.

This chain connects TRBV2 to TRBJ2-1; D is perhaps TRBD2 (6 bases). Germline-derived CDR1 and CDR2 are SNHLY and FYNNEI. The V end lost 2 bases, the J end lost 13 bases, and 15 bases lay between the germline ends. The CDR3 contains 13 residues. The CDR3 DNA follows: TGTGCCAGCAGTGAATGGTGGAGGGGATTACAGTTCTTC. As protein: CASSEWWRGLQFF.

The chain recombines TRBV6-1 with TRBJ2-5; a possible D gene is TRBD1 (6 bases). The CDR3 has 14 amino acids. With 6 bases removed from V and 4 bases from J, the gap between germline ends came to 15 bases. Germline CDR1 reads MNHNS; CDR2 reads SASEGT. CDR3 loop: CASSPLGARETQYF. CDR3 sequence (DNA): TGTGCCAGCAGCCCTTTGGGGGCCCGAGAGACCCAGTACTTC.

CDR3 region: CASSRLLAGVTDTQYF. CDR3 coding DNA: TGTGCCAGCAGCAGATTACTAGCGGGGGTCACAGATACGCAGTATTTT. The V call is TRBV5-4, the J call TRBJ2-3; 11 bases map to TRBD2. V trimming: 4 bases; J trimming: 2 bases; junction bases outside the gene matches: 6. CDR3 length: 16 amino acids. CDR1 and CDR2 from the germline V gene are SGHNT and YYREEE (reference sequence).

V gene TRBV5-1 combines with J gene TRBJ2-3, with 8 bases matching TRBD1. Germline CDR1 is SGHRS and CDR2 is YFSETQ. This CDR3 has 14 residues. Germline trimming cut 6 bases from V and 5 bases from J; bases unmatched to any gene: 8. CDR3 nucleotides: TGCGCCAGCATGCTAGGACAGGGTGAAGATACGCAGTATTTT. It codes for CASMLGQGEDTQYF.

This clone was detected a few times. The chain recombines TRBV11-3 with TRBJ2-1; 13 nucleotides align to TRBD2. Germline V lookup: CDR1 SGHNT, CDR2 YENEEA. The J segment lost 6 bases and the V segment lost 5 bases, leaving 10 bases of the junction unmatched. The CDR3 length is 17 residues. Here the CDR3 reads CASSPGRTSGSSNEQFF. CDR3 sequence (DNA): TGTGCCAGCAGCCCGGGACGGACTAGCGGGAGTTCCAATGAGCAGTTCTTC.

The V gene is TRBV19, the J gene TRBJ1-2; 8 nucleotides align to TRBD1. The CDR3 has 14 residues. Germline assignment: CDR1 LNHDA and CDR2 SQIVND (reference sequence). Trimming took 4 bases from V and 2 from J; bases not matched to a gene: 3. CDR3 bases: TGTGCCAGTAGTAGCAGACAGGGGAACTATGGCTACACCTTC. Translated, it gives CASSSRQGNYGYTF. Together with reference TRBV19 and TRBJ1-2, the CDR3 gives the full variable domain: DGGITQSPKYLFRKEGQNVTLSCEQNLNHDAMYWYRQDPGQGLRLIYYSQIVNDFQKGDIAEGYSVSREKKESFPLTVTSAQKNPTAFYLCASSSRQGNYGYTFGSGTRLTVV.

This chain links TRBV23-1 with TRBJ1-2; D gene ambiguous. TRBV23-1 is given ORF status, its function remaining uncertain. The ends were cut back, 2 bases at V and 8 bases at J, with 24 bases in the middle. The CDR3 is made up of 17 amino acids. The CDR3 protein is CASSQALGEIIGLGYTF. CDR3 bases: TGCGCCAGCAGTCAAGCTCTTGGGGAGATTATAGGTTTGGGCTACACCTTC.

The rearrangement joins TRBV7-8 to TRBJ1-1; no reliable D call. Germline CDR1 is SGHVS and CDR2 is FQNEAQ. The CDR3 contains 14 residues. V dropped 0 bases and J dropped 2 bases, with 7 bases sitting between them. In nucleotides, the CDR3 is TGTGCCAGCAGCTTAGCGGCAGGTAACACTGAAGCTTTCTTT. Translating it yields CASSLAAGNTEAFF.

The chain couples TRBV9 to TRBJ1-4, with D hard to call. The CDR3 consists of 16 residues. Germline V gene data show CDR1 as SGDLS and CDR2 as YYNGEE. With 3 bases removed from V and 3 bases from J, the gap between germline ends came to 15 bases. The CDR3 loop is CASSARTGDPNEKLFF. In nucleotides, the CDR3 is TGTGCCAGCAGCGCCAGGACGGGAGATCCTAATGAAAAACTGTTTTTT.

V and J are TRBV28 and TRBJ1-5, with 9 bases matching TRBD1. The CDR3 contains 15 residues. Germline loops: CDR1 MDHEN, CDR2 SYDVKM. The ends lost 3 bases at V and 7 bases at J; junction bases unmatched: 7. This chain's CDR3 is CASSFEGQGFQPQHF. For the CDR3, the DNA is TGTGCCAGCAGTTTTGAAGGACAGGGGTTCCAGCCCCAGCATTTT.

The CDR3 sequence is CASSLTDSSYEQYF. The CDR3 DNA reads as TGTGCCAGCAGTTTGACCGACAGCTCCTACGAGCAGTACTTC. This chain uses TRBV27 with TRBJ2-7, with D possibly TRBD1 on 5 matching bases. Germline lookup yields CDR1 MNHEY and CDR2 SMNVEV (reference sequence). The CDR3 length is 14 residues. Trimming took 3 bases from V and 0 from J, leaving 9 bases between them.

The rearrangement joins TRBV2 to TRBJ2-5, with 8 bases matching TRBD2. The junction had 6 bases not matched to a gene; V was cut back by 6 bases and J by 3 bases. The germline V gene encodes CDR1 SNHLY and CDR2 FYNNEI. The CDR3 loop spans 14 amino acids. CDR3 amino acids: CASRKTSVKETQYF. The CDR3 nucleotides are TGTGCCAGCAGGAAGACTAGCGTGAAAGAGACCCAGTACTTC.

The chain joins TRBV30 to TRBJ1-2, with D perhaps matching TRBD1 (6 bases). V was pared by 3 bases and J by 8 bases, with 13 bases between. Germline CDR1 is GTSNPN and CDR2 is SVGIG (reference sequence). This CDR3 region has 12 residues. The CDR3 sequence is CAWSDWDTGYTF. In nucleotides, the CDR3 is TGTGCCTGGAGCGACTGGGACACGGGCTACACCTTC.

The chain couples TRBV2 to TRBJ2-7; tentative D call: TRBD2 (5 bases). V was shortened by 5 bases and J by 4 bases, with 12 bases between the two germline ends. CDR3 length: 13 amino acids. The germline V gene encodes CDR1 SNHLY and CDR2 FYNNEI. CDR3 in DNA: TGTGCCAGCAGTACCGGGATAGAGTACGAGCAGTACTTC. Translated: CASSTGIEYEQYF.

The rearrangement joins TRBV19 to TRBJ1-2, with a possible D match to TRBD1 (5 bases). This CDR3 comprises 17 residues. Germline V gene lookup returns CDR1 LNHDA and CDR2 SQIVND (reference sequence). V lost 5 bases and J lost 6, with 25 bases in between. The CDR3 sequence is CASSQTPSRGSGNGYTF. CDR3 bases: TGTGCCAGTAGTCAGACTCCTTCTAGGGGAAGTGGGAATGGCTACACCTTC.

This chain uses TRBV7-9 with TRBJ1-4; tentatively, D is TRBD1 (6 bases). The CDR3 totals 19 residues. Trimming shortened V by 1 base and J by 0 bases, and 18 bases separated the two germline ends. The germline V gene has CDR1 SEHNR and CDR2 FQNEAQ (reference sequence). CDR3 sequence (DNA): TGTGCCAGCAGCTTAGAACGGGGGGCGAACCCGGCAACTAATGAAAAACTGTTTTTT. Encoded protein: CASSLERGANPATNEKLFF. Complete variable domain (other parts from reference TRBV7-9 and TRBJ1-4): DTGVSQNPRHKITKRGQNVTFRCDPISEHNRLYWYRQTLGQGPEFLTYFQNEAQLEKSRLLSDRFSAERPKGSFSTLEIQRTEQGDSAMYLCASSLERGANPATNEKLFFGSGTQLSVL.

In regard to this clone: Additional DNA sequences in this sample encode the identical CDR3. The chain has TRBV6-5 and TRBJ2-7, with 7 nucleotides matching TRBD2. The germline CDR1 and CDR2 sequences are MNHEY and SVGAGI. The V gene end was trimmed by 5 bases and the J gene end by 2 bases; junction bases not matched to a gene: 3. The CDR3 runs to 13 residues. The CDR3 bases are TGTGCCAGCAGTGGGGGGGGGACCTACGAGCAGTACTTC. Amino acid sequence: CASSGGGTYEQYF.

This clone came up once. The V call is TRBV25-1, the J call TRBJ2-5; 12 positions match TRBD2. Unmatched junction bases numbered 5, after V lost 4 bases and J lost 5 bases. Germline CDR1 MGHDK, CDR2 SYGVNS. The CDR3 runs 15 residues. For the CDR3, the DNA is TGTGCCAGCAGTGGATCTACTAGCGGGGGGGAGACCCAGTACTTC. Protein sequence: CASSGSTSGGETQYF.

The chain uses TRBV7-8 and TRBJ2-4, with 9 positions matching TRBD2. CDR1 SGHVS and CDR2 FQNEAQ come from the germline V gene. The CDR3 covers 18 residues. V lost 2 bases and J lost 2; bases outside the gene matches: 10. For the CDR3, the DNA is TGTGCCAGCAGCTTAAGGGCGGGAGGGCCGGAAACCAAAAACATTCAGTACTTC. Its protein is CASSLRAGGPETKNIQYF.

In nucleotides, the CDR3 is TGTGCCAGCAGCCCGGGGACAGTTCTTTCCTACGAGCAGTACTTC. This codes for CASSPGTVLSYEQYF. The chain employs TRBV5-6 and TRBJ2-7; 7 bases are shared with TRBD1. Germline CDR1 reads SGHDT; CDR2 reads YYEEEE. J was trimmed by 1 base and V by 4 bases; bases with no gene match: 8. The CDR3 has 15 amino acids.

In its sample, this clone was seen once. The chain joins TRBV11-3 to TRBJ2-1; D possibly corresponds to TRBD2 (5 bases). The germline V gene has CDR1 SGHNT and CDR2 YENEEA. CDR3 length equals 16 residues. V was shortened by 1 base and J by 1 base, with 11 bases between the two germline ends. CDR3 nucleotide sequence: TGTGCCAGCAGCTTAGGTGCGGGCCTTTCCTACAATGAGCAGTTCTTC. Translated, it gives CASSLGAGLSYNEQFF.

The chain links TRBV4-1 to TRBJ2-7; D may be TRBD1 (5 bases). Germline values: CDR1 MGHRA, CDR2 YSYEKL. This CDR3 has 14 amino acids. With 1 base removed from V and 2 bases from J, the gap between germline ends came to 9 bases. This CDR3 reads CASSQGQFPYEQYF. The CDR3 DNA reads as TGCGCCAGCAGCCAAGGACAGTTCCCCTACGAGCAGTACTTC.

Only one count was recorded for this clone. The V gene is TRBV5-6, the J gene TRBJ2-3; 9 bases are shared with TRBD2. Trimming took 4 bases from V and 4 from J; bases not matched to a gene: 19. Germline assignment: CDR1 SGHDT and CDR2 YYEEEE. The CDR3 totals 19 residues. The DNA for the CDR3 is TGTGCCAGCAGCCCCCAATATTTAAGACTAGCGGAAGCATCAGATACGCAGTATTTT. Encoded protein: CASSPQYLRLAEASDTQYF.

The V call is TRBV5-1, the J call TRBJ2-7; D is unresolved. The germline V gene encodes CDR1 SGHRS and CDR2 YFSETQ. V lost 1 base to trimming and J lost 2 bases, with 7 bases between them. The CDR3 has 13 residues. CDR3 DNA sequence: TGCGCCAGCAGCTTGAACGGAGCCTACGAGCAGTACTTC. Its translation: CASSLNGAYEQYF.

This chain joins TRBV29-1 and TRBJ2-5; 7 positions agree with TRBD1. Germline values: CDR1 SQVTM, CDR2 ANQGSEA. V shed 1 base and J 2 bases; nucleotides not matched to a gene: 1. The CDR3 length is 13 residues. CDR3 sequence reads: CSVEATGQETQYF. The CDR3 bases are TGCAGCGTTGAAGCGACAGGGCAAGAGACCCAGTACTTC.